These T cell receptor beta chains were read from a single sample in a study of early stage breast cancer tumors. Measured with immunoSEQ multiplex PCR; TCRdb has only the in-frame clones, and not every one. The sample has about 70,000 clones; 65% to 85% are singletons. The sequencing sample was made of blood. These receptors were collected from a person aged 40 to 50 with breast cancer. The CDR3 runs from the conserved cysteine through the conserved F or W. A D gene is named only where the DNA matches it firmly. A row's size may be missing; if present it is once, few, many or a size class.

j_gene: TRBJ2-1; d_gene: .; v_gene: TRBV7-9; abundance: .; CDR3nt: TGTGCCAGCAGCTTAGATATATCAGTGGATGAGCAGTTCTTC; CDR3aa: CASSLDISVDEQFF
j_gene: TRBJ1-5; d_gene: .; v_gene: TRBV7-2; abundance: .; CDR3nt: TGTGCCAGCAACTTGGGGGGAGGGAGTAATCAGCCCCAGCATTTT; CDR3aa: CASNLGGGSNQPQHF
j_gene: TRBJ2-7; d_gene: .; v_gene: TRBV30; abundance: .; CDR3nt: TGTGCCTGGAGTGTATCGGTTACCTACGAGCAGTACTTC; CDR3aa: CAWSVSVTYEQYF
j_gene: TRBJ2-2; d_gene: .; v_gene: TRBV4-1; abundance: few; CDR3nt: TGCGCCAGCAGCCAGGTTATCCTGAGGAGCACCGGGGAGCTGTTTTTT; CDR3aa: CASSQVILRSTGELFF
j_gene: TRBJ2-7; d_gene: TRBD1; v_gene: TRBV18; abundance: .; CDR3nt: TGTGCCAGCTCACCAAGACAGGGCGGTAACTCCTACGAGCAGTACTTC; CDR3aa: CASSPRQGGNSYEQYF
j_gene: TRBJ2-3; d_gene: TRBD2; v_gene: TRBV5-1; abundance: once; CDR3nt: TGCGCCAGCAGCACGGGACTAGCGGGTTTCACAGATACGCAGTATTTT; CDR3aa: CASSTGLAGFTDTQYF
j_gene: TRBJ2-7; d_gene: TRBD2; v_gene: TRBV6-1; abundance: .; CDR3nt: TGTGCCACCGGGAGGGGGGGGATGAGGGAGCAGTACTTC; CDR3aa: CATGRGGMREQYF
j_gene: TRBJ2-1; d_gene: TRBD2; v_gene: TRBV27; abundance: few; CDR3nt: TGTGCCAGCAGGGCGGGAGACTCCTACAATGAGCAGTTCTTC; CDR3aa: CASRAGDSYNEQFF
j_gene: TRBJ1-4; d_gene: .; v_gene: TRBV30; abundance: .; CDR3nt: TGTGCCTGGAATGACGAAAATAATGAAAAACTGTTTTTT; CDR3aa: CAWNDENNEKLFF
j_gene: TRBJ2-1; d_gene: TRBD2; v_gene: TRBV7-3; abundance: .; CDR3nt: TGTGCCAGCAGCAGAGAAGGGACTAGCGTTGTGAATGAGCAGTTCTTC; CDR3aa: CASSREGTSVVNEQFF
j_gene: TRBJ1-3; d_gene: .; v_gene: TRBV30; abundance: .; CDR3nt: TGTGCCTGGGAACAGGGCTCTGGAAACACCATATATTTT; CDR3aa: CAWEQGSGNTIYF
j_gene: TRBJ1-1; d_gene: .; v_gene: TRBV7-9; abundance: .; CDR3nt: TGTGCCAGCAGCTTAGCCGGGGGGCTGGGGAACACTGAAGCTTTCTTT; CDR3aa: CASSLAGGLGNTEAFF
j_gene: TRBJ1-5; d_gene: TRBD1; v_gene: TRBV5-5; abundance: .; CDR3nt: TGTGCCAGCAGCCGACAACAGGGGAGCAATCAGCCCCAGCATTTT; CDR3aa: CASSRQQGSNQPQHF
j_gene: TRBJ2-3; d_gene: .; v_gene: TRBV7-9; abundance: .; CDR3nt: TGTGCCAGCACCGCTGATTCAAGGGGCAGGGGAGATACGCAGTATTTT; CDR3aa: CASTADSRGRGDTQYF
j_gene: TRBJ2-7; d_gene: .; v_gene: TRBV6-1; abundance: .; CDR3nt: TGTGCCAGCAGTGGCGTCTCGGAGTACGAGCAGTACTTC; CDR3aa: CASSGVSEYEQYF
j_gene: TRBJ2-5; d_gene: TRBD1; v_gene: TRBV5-6; abundance: .; CDR3nt: TGTGCCAGCAGCTTACAGGGGCCGAACCAAGAGACCCAGTACTTC; CDR3aa: CASSLQGPNQETQYF
j_gene: TRBJ2-6; d_gene: .; v_gene: TRBV7-9; abundance: .; CDR3nt: TGTGCCAGCACAAAAAGGGCCTTCTCTGGGGCCAACGTCCTGACTTTC; CDR3aa: CASTKRAFSGANVLTF
j_gene: TRBJ2-3; d_gene: TRBD2; v_gene: TRBV11-1; abundance: .; CDR3nt: TGTGCCAGCAGCTTTCCTGCGGGGGCAGATACGCAGTATTTT; CDR3aa: CASSFPAGADTQYF
j_gene: TRBJ2-7; d_gene: .; v_gene: TRBV18; abundance: .; CDR3nt: TGTGCCAGCTCACTCGTTGACGGGACCACGCCCTACGAGCAGTACTTC; CDR3aa: CASSLVDGTTPYEQYF
j_gene: TRBJ1-2; d_gene: TRBD1; v_gene: TRBV5-5; abundance: once; CDR3nt: TGTGCCAGCAGCGGGGCACAGGGGGTCCGGACTCACTACACCTTC; CDR3aa: CASSGAQGVRTHYTF
j_gene: TRBJ2-1; d_gene: TRBD1; v_gene: TRBV2; abundance: .; CDR3nt: TGTGCCAGCAGTTACAGGGGTGGCCAGTTCTTC; CDR3aa: CASSYRGGQFF
j_gene: TRBJ2-2; d_gene: .; v_gene: TRBV28; abundance: .; CDR3nt: TGTGCCAGCAGTAGAGCGGAGAACACCGGGGAGCTGTTTTTT; CDR3aa: CASSRAENTGELFF
j_gene: TRBJ1-5; d_gene: .; v_gene: TRBV4-1; abundance: .; CDR3nt: TGCGCCAGCAGCCAAGATCCGGTGGGTAGCAATCAGCCCCAGCATTTT; CDR3aa: CASSQDPVGSNQPQHF
j_gene: TRBJ2-1; d_gene: TRBD2; v_gene: TRBV7-3; abundance: .; CDR3nt: TGTGCCAGCAGCTTTAGCGGGAATGTCAATGAGCAGTTCTTC; CDR3aa: CASSFSGNVNEQFF
j_gene: TRBJ2-1; d_gene: .; v_gene: TRBV6-1; abundance: .; CDR3nt: TGTGCCAGCAGTGATCCCCTCAATGAGCAGTTCTTC; CDR3aa: CASSDPLNEQFF
j_gene: TRBJ1-1; d_gene: .; v_gene: TRBV27; abundance: few; CDR3nt: TGTGCCAGCAGCCTTCGTGTGAGCACTGAAGCTTTCTTT; CDR3aa: CASSLRVSTEAFF
j_gene: TRBJ2-7; d_gene: TRBD1; v_gene: TRBV6-5; abundance: .; CDR3nt: TGTGCCAGCAGTTATGACAGGGTAACCTACGAGCAGTACTTC; CDR3aa: CASSYDRVTYEQYF
j_gene: TRBJ1-5; d_gene: .; v_gene: TRBV19; abundance: .; CDR3nt: TGTGCCAGTAGTGACTTACAGGGCCCCCATCAGCCCCAGCATTTT; CDR3aa: CASSDLQGPHQPQHF
j_gene: TRBJ1-1; d_gene: .; v_gene: TRBV2; abundance: .; CDR3nt: TGTGTTGGGGGGAGGAAGGGGCAAGCTTTCTTT; CDR3aa: CVGGRKGQAFF
j_gene: TRBJ2-1; d_gene: TRBD1; v_gene: TRBV10-3; abundance: .; CDR3nt: TGTGCCATCAGTGACGGGGACAGCACTCGGAATGAGCAGTTCTTC; CDR3aa: CAISDGDSTRNEQFF
j_gene: TRBJ2-1; d_gene: .; v_gene: TRBV19; abundance: .; CDR3nt: TGTGCCAGTAGTCCTGACAGGAGCTCCTACAATGAGCAGTTCTTC; CDR3aa: CASSPDRSSYNEQFF
j_gene: TRBJ2-1; d_gene: TRBD2; v_gene: TRBV27; abundance: .; CDR3nt: TGTGCCAGCAGTTTTACTGAGCGGGGCAACCCCTACAATGAGCAGTTCTTC; CDR3aa: CASSFTERGNPYNEQFF
j_gene: TRBJ1-4; d_gene: .; v_gene: TRBV2; abundance: .; CDR3nt: TGTGCCAGCAGTGGGGGCCTTAATGAAAAACTGTTTTTT; CDR3aa: CASSGGLNEKLFF
j_gene: TRBJ2-1; d_gene: TRBD1; v_gene: TRBV28; abundance: .; CDR3nt: TGTGCCAGCAGTCCACCGGGACAGGGGGCAAAAGAGCAGTTCTTC; CDR3aa: CASSPPGQGAKEQFF
j_gene: TRBJ2-7; d_gene: TRBD1; v_gene: TRBV2; abundance: few; CDR3nt: TGTGCCAGCAGTGAACAGGGACAGGGTTCCAACGAGCAGTACTTC; CDR3aa: CASSEQGQGSNEQYF
j_gene: TRBJ1-1; d_gene: .; v_gene: TRBV5-1; abundance: few; CDR3nt: TGCGCCAGCAGTCCCGGGACGTACACTGAAGCTTTCTTT; CDR3aa: CASSPGTYTEAFF
j_gene: TRBJ2-5; d_gene: .; v_gene: TRBV28; abundance: .; CDR3nt: TGTGCCAGCAGTACGGGGTCCGGGAGCCAAGAGACCCAGTACTTC; CDR3aa: CASSTGSGSQETQYF
j_gene: TRBJ1-5; d_gene: TRBD1; v_gene: TRBV5-4; abundance: .; CDR3nt: TGTGCCAGCAGCCCGGGACAGGGTATTGGACAGCCCCAGCATTTT; CDR3aa: CASSPGQGIGQPQHF
j_gene: TRBJ2-7; d_gene: TRBD1; v_gene: TRBV5-1; abundance: .; CDR3nt: TGCGCCAGCAGCTTCCTACAGGGGGACGAGCAGTACTTC; CDR3aa: CASSFLQGDEQYF
j_gene: TRBJ1-5; d_gene: .; v_gene: TRBV7-8; abundance: once; CDR3nt: TGTGCCAGCAGCTTAGAGTTTCAGGGGAATCAGCCCCAGCATTTT; CDR3aa: CASSLEFQGNQPQHF
j_gene: TRBJ2-2; d_gene: .; v_gene: TRBV7-9; abundance: few; CDR3nt: TGTAACCTCGAGGCCAACACCGGGGAGCTGTTTTTT; CDR3aa: CNLEANTGELFF
j_gene: TRBJ2-5; d_gene: TRBD2; v_gene: TRBV6-5; abundance: .; CDR3nt: TGTGCCAGCAGTCCCGGACTAGCGCAAGAGACCCAGTACTTC; CDR3aa: CASSPGLAQETQYF